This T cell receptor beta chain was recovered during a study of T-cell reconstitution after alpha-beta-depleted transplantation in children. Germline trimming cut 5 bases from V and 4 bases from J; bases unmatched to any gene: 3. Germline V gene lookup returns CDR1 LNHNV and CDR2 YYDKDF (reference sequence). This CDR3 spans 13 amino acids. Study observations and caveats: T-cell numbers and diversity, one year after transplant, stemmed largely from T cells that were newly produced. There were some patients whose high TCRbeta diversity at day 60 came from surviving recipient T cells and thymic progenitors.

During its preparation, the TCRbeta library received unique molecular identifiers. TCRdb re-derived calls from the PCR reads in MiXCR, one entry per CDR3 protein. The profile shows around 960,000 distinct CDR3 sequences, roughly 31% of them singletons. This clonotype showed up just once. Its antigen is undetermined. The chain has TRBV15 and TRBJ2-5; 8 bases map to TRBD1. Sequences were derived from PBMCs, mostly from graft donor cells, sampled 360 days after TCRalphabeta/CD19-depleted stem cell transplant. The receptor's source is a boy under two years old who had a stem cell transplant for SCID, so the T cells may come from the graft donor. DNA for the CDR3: TGTGCCACCAGCTTAGACAGGGGAGAGACCCAGTACTTC. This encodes CATSLDRGETQYF.